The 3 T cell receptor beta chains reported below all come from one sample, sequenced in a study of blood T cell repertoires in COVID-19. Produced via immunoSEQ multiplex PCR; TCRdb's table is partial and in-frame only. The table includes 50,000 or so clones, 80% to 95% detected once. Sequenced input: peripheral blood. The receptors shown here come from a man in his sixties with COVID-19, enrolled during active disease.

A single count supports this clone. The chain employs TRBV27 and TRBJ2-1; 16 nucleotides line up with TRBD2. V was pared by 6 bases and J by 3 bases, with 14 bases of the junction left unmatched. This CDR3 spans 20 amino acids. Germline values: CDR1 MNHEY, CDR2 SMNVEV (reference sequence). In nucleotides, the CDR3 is TGTGCCAGCAGCCCGTTAAAGGGACTAGCGGGAGGGTCCGTCTACAATGAGCAGTTCTTC. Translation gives CASSPLKGLAGGSVYNEQFF.

The CDR3 region has the DNA TGTGCCAGCAGCTTTGCCGGGAAAGAGACCCAGTACTTC. It yields the protein CASSFAGKETQYF. The chain carries TRBV11-2 and TRBJ2-5; the D gene is possibly TRBD2 (5 bases). The germline V gene encodes CDR1 SGHAT and CDR2 FQNNGV. The CDR3 extends over 13 amino acids. V lost 3 bases, J lost 3 bases, and 8 bases lay in between.

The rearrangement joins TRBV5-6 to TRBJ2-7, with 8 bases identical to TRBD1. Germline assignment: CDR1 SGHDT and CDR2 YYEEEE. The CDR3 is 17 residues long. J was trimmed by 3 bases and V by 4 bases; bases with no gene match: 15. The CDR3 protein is CASSRPMGGQGSYEQYF. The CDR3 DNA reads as TGTGCCAGCAGCCGGCCAATGGGAGGACAGGGTAGCTACGAGCAGTACTTC.